This TCR beta chain appears in the sequencing data of a study of blood T cell repertoires in COVID-19. Profiling relied on immunoSEQ multiplex PCR, and the TCRdb table lists in-frame clones only, not all of them. The sample carries fewer than 250,000 clones, roughly four fifths recorded once. V shed 5 bases, J shed 3 bases, and the junction held 12 bases outside the gene matches. The CDR3 extends over 16 amino acids. From germline, CDR1 is SNHLY and CDR2 FYNNEI. The V call is TRBV2, the J call TRBJ2-7; 8 nucleotides align to TRBD1. This clonotype originated in a woman in her 70s with acute or convalescent COVID-19. Specimen: peripheral blood. CDR3 nucleotide sequence: TGTGCCAGCAGTTCCGGACAGGGACGGGTGCTCTACGAGCAGTACTTC. Protein sequence: CASSSGQGRVLYEQYF.